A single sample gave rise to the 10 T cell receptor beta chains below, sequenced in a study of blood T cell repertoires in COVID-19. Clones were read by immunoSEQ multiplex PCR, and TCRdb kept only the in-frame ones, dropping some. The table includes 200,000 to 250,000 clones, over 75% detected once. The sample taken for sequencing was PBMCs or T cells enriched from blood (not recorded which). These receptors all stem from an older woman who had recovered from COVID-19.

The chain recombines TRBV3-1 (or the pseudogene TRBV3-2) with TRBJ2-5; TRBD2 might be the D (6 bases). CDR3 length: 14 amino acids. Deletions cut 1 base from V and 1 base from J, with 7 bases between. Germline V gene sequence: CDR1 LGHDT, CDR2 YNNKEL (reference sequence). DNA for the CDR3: TGTGCCAGCAGCCAAGGCGGGGCCCAAGAGACCCAGTACTTC. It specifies CASSQGGAQETQYF.

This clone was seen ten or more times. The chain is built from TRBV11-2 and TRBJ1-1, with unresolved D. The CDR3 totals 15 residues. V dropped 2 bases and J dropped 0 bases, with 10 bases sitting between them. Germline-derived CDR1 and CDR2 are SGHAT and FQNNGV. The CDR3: CASSLSEGMNTEAFF. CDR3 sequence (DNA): TGTGCCAGCAGCTTATCCGAGGGCATGAACACTGAAGCTTTCTTT.

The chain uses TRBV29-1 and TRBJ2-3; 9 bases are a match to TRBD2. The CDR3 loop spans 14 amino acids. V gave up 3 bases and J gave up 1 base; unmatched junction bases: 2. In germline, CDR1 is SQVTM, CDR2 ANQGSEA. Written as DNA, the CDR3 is TGCAGCGTTGAGGCTAGCGGGGGCACAGATACGCAGTATTTT. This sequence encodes CSVEASGGTDTQYF.

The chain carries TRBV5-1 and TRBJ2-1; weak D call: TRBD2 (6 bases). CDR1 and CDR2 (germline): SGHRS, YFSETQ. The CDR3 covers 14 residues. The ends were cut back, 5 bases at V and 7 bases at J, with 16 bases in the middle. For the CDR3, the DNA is TGCGCCAGCAGGGAGGGGTACTCCCCTAATGAGCAGTTCTTC. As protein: CASREGYSPNEQFF.

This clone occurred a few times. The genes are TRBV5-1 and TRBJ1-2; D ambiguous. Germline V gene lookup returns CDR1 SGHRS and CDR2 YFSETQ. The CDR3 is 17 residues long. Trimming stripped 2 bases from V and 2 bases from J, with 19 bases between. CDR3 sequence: CASSFEPVGVLNYGYTF. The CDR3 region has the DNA TGCGCCAGCAGCTTTGAGCCCGTGGGCGTCTTAAACTATGGCTACACCTTC.

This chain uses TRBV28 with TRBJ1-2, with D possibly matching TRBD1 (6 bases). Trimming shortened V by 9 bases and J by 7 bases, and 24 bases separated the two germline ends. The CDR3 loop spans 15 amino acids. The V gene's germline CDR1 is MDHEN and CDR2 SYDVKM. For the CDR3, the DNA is TGTGCCAGTCGGATACAGGGAAAAGGACATAGTGGCTACACCTTC. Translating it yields CASRIQGKGHSGYTF.

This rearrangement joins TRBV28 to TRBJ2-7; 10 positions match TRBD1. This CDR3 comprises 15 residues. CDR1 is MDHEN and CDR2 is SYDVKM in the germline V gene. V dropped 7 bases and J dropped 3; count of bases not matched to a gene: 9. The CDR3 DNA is TGTGCCAGCATCGGTGGACAGGGGGGATACTACGAGCAGTACTTC. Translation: CASIGGQGGYYEQYF.

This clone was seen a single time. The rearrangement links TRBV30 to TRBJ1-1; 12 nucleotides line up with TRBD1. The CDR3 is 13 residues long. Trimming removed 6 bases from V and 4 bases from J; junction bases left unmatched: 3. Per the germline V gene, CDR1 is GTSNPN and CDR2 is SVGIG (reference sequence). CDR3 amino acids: CACQGQGATEAFF. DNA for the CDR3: TGTGCCTGCCAGGGACAGGGGGCCACTGAAGCTTTCTTT.

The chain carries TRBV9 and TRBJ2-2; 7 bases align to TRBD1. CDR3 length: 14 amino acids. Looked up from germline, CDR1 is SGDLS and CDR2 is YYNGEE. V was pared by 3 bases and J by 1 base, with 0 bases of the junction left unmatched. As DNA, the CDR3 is TGTGCCAGCAGCGGGACAGGGAACACCGGGGAGCTGTTTTTT. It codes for CASSGTGNTGELFF.

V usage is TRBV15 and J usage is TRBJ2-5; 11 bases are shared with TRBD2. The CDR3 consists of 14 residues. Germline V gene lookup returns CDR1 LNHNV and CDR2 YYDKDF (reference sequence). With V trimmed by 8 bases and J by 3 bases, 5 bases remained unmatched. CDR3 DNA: TGTGCCACCCGGCCTAGCGGGGGGAAAGAGACCCAGTACTTC. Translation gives CATRPSGGKETQYF.